Below are 9 T cell receptor beta chains sequenced from a single sample in a study of regulatory and conventional T cells in RAG deficiency. The table came from immunoSEQ multiplex PCR; TCRdb's copy has only in-frame clones and leaves some out. Of more than 35,000 clones listed, 85% to 90% were seen once; the top ten hold 0.5% to 0.55%. Blood CD4+ CD25-low CD127-high conventional T cells supplied the genomic DNA template. The same specimen was also included in a second study, on regulatory T cells. That source adds: Primers: 52 TRBV forward and 13 TRBJ reverse.

Specimen: CD4+ effector T cells sorted from blood. The receptors were sampled from a human donor in good health.

CDR3 residues: CASSQYGDSSGNTIYF. In nucleotides, the CDR3 is TGTGCCAGCAGCCAATACGGGGACAGCTCTGGAAACACCATATATTTT. This chain joins TRBV14 and TRBJ1-3, with TRBD1 matching over 7 bases. Germline CDR1 is SGHDN and CDR2 is FVKESK. V dropped 2 bases and J dropped 0; count of bases not matched to a gene: 4. The CDR3 is 16 residues long.

This clone was seen once. The sample contains more than one DNA sequence encoding this CDR3. The J gene is TRBJ1-1, the V gene TRBV28; D is perhaps TRBD1 (5 bases). The V gene lost 6 bases and the J gene lost 11 bases, with 13 bases spanning the gap. Germline V CDR1 and CDR2: MDHEN, SYDVKM. The CDR3 sequence is 11 residues long. The CDR3 spells CASSYRNGAFF. CDR3 DNA: TGTGCCAGCAGCTACAGGAATGGCGCTTTCTTT.

This clone occurred once. The chain uses TRBV7-2 and TRBJ1-1; possible D gene TRBD1, 5 bases. Trimming cost V 5 bases and J 5 bases, with 15 bases left between them. Germline values: CDR1 SGHTA, CDR2 FQGNSA. CDR3 length equals 14 residues. The CDR3 region has the DNA TGTGCCAGCAGCGACCGCTCGGGGGGGACTGAAGCTTTCTTT. Amino acid sequence: CASSDRSGGTEAFF.

The genes are TRBV19 and TRBJ2-3; 8 bases align to TRBD2. The ends lost 0 bases at V and 6 bases at J; junction bases unmatched: 11. CDR1 is LNHDA, CDR2 SQIVND, per germline (reference sequence). The CDR3 runs to 17 residues. CDR3 coding DNA: TGTGCCAGTAGTATAGATCGACTAGCGCTCGGAGGGGATACGCAGTATTTT. It encodes CASSIDRLALGGDTQYF.

The chain couples TRBV5-1 to TRBJ2-3, with a possible D match to TRBD2 (6 bases). V dropped 4 bases and J dropped 3 bases, with 21 bases sitting between them. CDR1 and CDR2 (germline): SGHRS, YFSETQ. The CDR3 extends over 17 amino acids. CDR3 in DNA: TGCGCCAGCAGCCCAGGTTTTGCGGGGATGTCTACAGATACGCAGTATTTT. Translating it yields CASSPGFAGMSTDTQYF.

This chain connects TRBV2 to TRBJ2-5; D not resolved. The CDR3 has 13 residues. Per the germline V gene, CDR1 is SNHLY and CDR2 is FYNNEI. Trimming took 4 bases from V and 2 from J, leaving 8 bases between them. In DNA form, the CDR3 reads TGTGCCAGCAGTGGGGTCCCGCAAGAGACCCAGTACTTC. Its protein product is CASSGVPQETQYF.

The rearrangement joins TRBV18 to TRBJ1-5, with unresolved D. Germline V lookup: CDR1 KGHSH, CDR2 LQKENI. The ends were cut back, 2 bases at V and 2 bases at J, with 10 bases in the middle. This CDR3 region has 15 residues. The CDR3 protein is CASSPYGQGNQPQHF. The CDR3 coding sequence is TGTGCCAGCTCACCATATGGGCAGGGCAATCAGCCCCAGCATTTT.

Points on this clone: Other nucleotide sequences from this sample produce the same CDR3. J is TRBJ1-4 and V is TRBV5-6; D ambiguous. The V end was cut by 0 bases, the J end by 8 bases, with 8 bases between. Germline assignment: CDR1 SGHDT and CDR2 YYEEEE. The CDR3 has 13 amino acids. In DNA form, the CDR3 reads TGTGCCAGCAGCTTGGGGGGTGGAGAAAAACTGTTTTTT. Its protein is CASSLGGGEKLFF. The full variable domain, rest sourced from reference TRBV5-6 and TRBJ1-4, is DAGVTQSPTHLIKTRGQQVTLRCSPKSGHDTVSWYQQALGQGPQFIFQYYEEEERQRGNFPDRFSGHQFPNYSSELNVNALLLGDSALYLCASSLGGGEKLFFGSGTQLSVL.

This chain links TRBV28 with TRBJ1-1; 9 positions agree with TRBD1. CDR1 is MDHEN and CDR2 is SYDVKM in the germline V gene. The length of the CDR3 is 15 residues. Germline trimming cut 3 bases from V and 5 bases from J; bases unmatched to any gene: 7. The CDR3 DNA reads TGTGCCAGCAGTTTGGGGGGGACAGGGAGGACTGAAGCTTTCTTT. It translates to CASSLGGTGRTEAFF.